The entry below describes one T cell receptor (beta chain). TCRdb's copy holds only in-frame clones and misses some; the assay was immunoSEQ multiplex PCR. The data hold about 410,000 clones, with 80% to 95% observed a single time. This record comes from a study of control samples from healthy donors and cancer patients. With 5 bases removed from V and 3 bases from J, the gap between germline ends came to 17 bases. Germline CDR1 reads MDHEN; CDR2 reads SYDVKM. This CDR3 is built from 16 residues. The clonotype comes from a middle-aged man with head and neck cancer. The sequenced sample consisted of PBMCs. V and J are TRBV28 and TRBJ1-3; no reliable D call. The CDR3 nucleotides read TGTGCCAGCAGTGAATTGTCCGGAAAGCTTGGAAACACCATATATTTT. Encoded protein: CASSELSGKLGNTIYF.